This T cell receptor (beta chain) comes out of a study of lung T cells in sarcoidosis with Löfgren's syndrome. Study findings and constraints: Versus controls, Löfgren's syndrome patients reportedly showed TRAV12-1 and TRBV2 as most expanded. In alpha-beta pairs, TRAV12-1 favored TRBV2, and their CDR3s were homologous. Shared TRAV12-1 and TRBV2 CDR3 motifs across Löfgren's syndrome patients reportedly suggested public CD4+ TCRs.

The V gene's germline CDR1 is DFQATT and CDR2 SNEGSKA (reference sequence). The CDR3 is made up of 16 amino acids. One entry per CDR3 protein results from TCRdb running MiXCR on the reads. This table holds some 19,000 distinct CDR3 sequences, around 20% found once. Notes on this clonotype: Its antigen is currently unknown. A much larger clone lies one base from this, so it may be a read error.

Source material: CD4+ T cells from bronchoalveolar lavage. This clonotype originated in a human donor with sarcoidosis (Löfgren's syndrome or another form), or a control subject (not recorded which). This chain uses TRBV20-1 with TRBJ2-1; D may be TRBD2 (5 bases). The CDR3 sequence is CSARGLQASSYNGQFF. The CDR3, as DNA: TGCAGTGCTAGAGGCCTCCAGGCTAGCTCCTACAATGGGCAGTTCTTC.